A selection of T cell receptor beta chains follows, all from one sample in a study of CD8 T cells in ankylosing spondylitis. TCRdb analysed the 5' RACE reads with MiXCR anew, one entry per CDR3 protein. The profile shows around 770,000 distinct CDR3 sequences, around a fifth of them singletons. Sample: blood, either unsorted or a sorted T cell fraction (not recorded which). The receptor source for this set is a male donor with ankylosing spondylitis. Each CDR3 is given with its conserved first and last residue. Fields, in order: clone size, J gene, V gene, D gene, CDR3 protein, CDR3 DNA. The D gene is left open where the match is weak. Clone size, where shown, is once, few, many, or a class for clones that have expanded.

-,TRBJ2-1,TRBV20-1,TRBD2,CSGSGGANNEQFF,TGCAGTGGAAGCGGGGGGGCCAACAATGAGCAGTTCTTC
-,TRBJ2-3,TRBV5-1,TRBD2,CASTTSGPNTDTQYF,TGCGCCAGCACCACTAGCGGTCCAAACACAGATACGCAGTATTTT
few,TRBJ2-7,TRBV5-1,TRBD1,CASSSRDRGVYEQYF,TGCGCCAGCAGCTCCCGGGACAGGGGCGTCTACGAGCAGTACTTC
-,TRBJ1-3,TRBV27,-,CASSWGFGNTIYF,TGTGCCAGCAGTTGGGGTTTTGGAAACACCATATATTTT
few,TRBJ1-5,TRBV7-2,-,CASSFRSGPGMTQPQHF,TGTGCCAGCAGCTTCCGTTCTGGGCCAGGGATGACTCAGCCCCAGCATTTT
few,TRBJ1-4,TRBV11-2,-,CASSFGGTANEKLFF,TGTGCCAGCAGCTTCGGGGGCACAGCTAATGAAAAACTGTTTTTT
-,TRBJ1-1,TRBV7-3,-,CASSFTWTNTEAFF,TGTGCCAGCAGCTTCACTTGGACTAACACTGAAGCTTTCTTT
-,TRBJ2-7,TRBV9,-,CASSVGEASSYEQYF,TGTGCCAGCAGCGTAGGGGAGGCCAGCTCCTACGAGCAGTACTTC
-,TRBJ1-3,TRBV12-3/TRBV12-4,-,CASRAPHDSGNTIYF,TGTGCCAGCAGGGCTCCCCACGACTCTGGAAACACCATATATTTT
few,TRBJ2-1,TRBV20-1,TRBD2,CSARDPTGRGDEQFF,TGCAGTGCTAGAGATCCCACGGGTCGGGGGGATGAGCAGTTCTTC
-,TRBJ2-7,TRBV29-1,-,CSVDNGAEYEQYF,TGCAGCGTCGACAATGGGGCCGAATACGAGCAGTACTTC
-,TRBJ1-6,TRBV7-6,TRBD1,CASSSKTGGSSPLHF,TGTGCCAGCAGCAGCAAGACAGGGGGCTCATCACCCCTCCACTTT
few,TRBJ2-1,TRBV5-1,TRBD1,CASRPDRPELFF,TGCGCCAGCAGACCGGACAGGCCAGAGTTGTTCTTC
-,TRBJ1-2,TRBV5-5,TRBD1,CASSLDQGALYGYTF,TGTGCCAGCAGCTTGGATCAGGGGGCTCTCTATGGCTACACCTTC
few,TRBJ2-1,TRBV7-9,TRBD1,CASSLDRGRDNEQFF,TGTGCCAGCAGCTTAGACAGGGGGCGGGACAATGAGCAGTTCTTC
few,TRBJ2-6,TRBV20-1,-,CSARPGEPVSNVLTF,TGCAGTGCTAGACCCGGGGAGCCCGTGTCCAACGTCCTGACTTTC
few,TRBJ1-4,TRBV4-1,-,CASSQADRSLDEKLFF,TGCGCCAGCAGCCAAGCAGACAGGTCGCTTGATGAAAAACTGTTTTTT
many,TRBJ2-3,TRBV4-1,TRBD2,CASSLISGTTDTQYF,TGCGCCAGCAGCCTAATTAGCGGGACCACAGATACGCAGTATTTT
-,TRBJ1-1,TRBV5-1,-,CASSLDSESTEAFF,TGCGCCAGCAGCTTGGACAGTGAGAGCACTGAAGCTTTCTTT
-,TRBJ1-5,TRBV19,-,CASSMEGALGWAPKHF,TGTGCCAGTAGTATGGAGGGCGCACTGGGATGGGCCCCAAAGCATTTT
few,TRBJ1-2,TRBV7-8,-,CASSFGSRDAANYGYTF,TGTGCCAGCAGCTTTGGAAGCCGGGACGCCGCTAACTATGGCTACACCTTC
-,TRBJ1-6,TRBV20-1,TRBD1,CSASPEDRGNSPLHF,TGCAGTGCTAGCCCTGAGGACAGGGGAAATTCACCCCTCCACTTT
-,TRBJ1-4,TRBV6-1,-,CASSKDSLYEKLFF,TGTGCCAGCAGTAAGGACAGCTTATATGAAAAACTGTTTTTT
few,TRBJ2-6,TRBV15,TRBD2,CATSRDLWGGSGANVLTF,TGTGCCACCAGCAGAGATCTCTGGGGGGGATCTGGGGCCAACGTCCTGACTTTC
-,TRBJ2-1,TRBV29-1,TRBD2,CSVEQGREDYNEQFF,TGCAGCGTTGAACAGGGGCGGGAGGACTACAATGAGCAGTTCTTC
once,TRBJ2-2,TRBV30,-,CARRGLRNTGELFF,TGTGCCCGTCGGGGGTTGCGGAACACCGGGGAGCTGTTTTTT
-,TRBJ1-2,TRBV10-3,-,CAISSHQDSPNYGYTF,TGTGCCATCAGCTCTCATCAGGACAGCCCCAACTATGGCTACACCTTC
-,TRBJ2-7,TRBV29-1,TRBD1,CSVGVSTGMIEQYF,TGCAGCGTCGGCGTATCGACAGGGATGATCGAGCAGTACTTC
-,TRBJ2-2,TRBV30,-,CVGANTGELFF,TGTGTGGGGGCGAACACCGGGGAGCTGTTTTTT
-,TRBJ1-2,TRBV19,-,CASSMITGPPGYTF,TGTGCCAGTAGTATGATTACAGGCCCTCCTGGCTACACCTTC
many,TRBJ2-1,TRBV11-2,-,CASSGRVSYNEQFF,TGTGCCAGCAGCGGCAGAGTTTCCTACAATGAGCAGTTCTTC
-,TRBJ1-3,TRBV5-1,-,CASSYLPNGEHSGNTIYF,TGCGCCAGCAGCTACCTACCGAACGGGGAACACTCTGGAAACACCATATATTTT
few,TRBJ2-6,TRBV4-2,TRBD2,CASSPSAGGLGANVLTF,TGTGCCAGCAGCCCTTCTGCGGGAGGGTTGGGGGCCAACGTCCTGACTTTC
-,TRBJ1-4,TRBV5-1,-,CASSLGSPQANEKLFF,TGCGCCAGCAGCTTGGGGTCCCCACAGGCCAATGAAAAACTGTTTTTT
few,TRBJ1-3,TRBV21-1,-,CASSKEGTSPGNTIYF,TGTGCCAGCAGCAAAGAGGGAACATCGCCAGGAAACACCATATATTTT
-,TRBJ2-7,TRBV6-2/TRBV6-3,TRBD1,CASSYGGTGLHEQYF,TGTGCCAGCAGTTACGGCGGGACAGGGCTTCACGAGCAGTACTTC
-,TRBJ1-3,TRBV4-2,-,CASSQHVNSGNTIYF,TGTGCCAGCAGCCAACACGTCAACTCTGGAAACACCATATATTTT
few,TRBJ2-6,TRBV7-6,TRBD2,CASSLAGVNSGANVLTF,TGTGCCAGCAGTTTAGCGGGGGTCAACTCTGGGGCCAACGTCCTGACTTTC
-,TRBJ1-5,TRBV6-2/TRBV6-3,TRBD1,CASSSRGAHTSSAQHF,TGTGCCAGCAGTTCCAGGGGGGCCCACACCTCATCAGCCCAGCATTTT
-,TRBJ2-3,TRBV7-2,-,CASSPGGQGDTQYF,TGTGCCAGCAGCCCAGGGGGGCAGGGAGATACGCAGTATTTT
-,TRBJ1-2,TRBV20-1,-,CSARVRLSGGGYTF,TGCAGTGCTAGAGTGCGGCTGAGCGGCGGTGGCTACACCTTC
many,TRBJ2-1,TRBV6-1,TRBD2,CASSGLAGAYNEQFF,TGTGCCAGCAGTGGACTAGCGGGGGCCTACAATGAGCAGTTCTTC
-,TRBJ2-7,TRBV27,-,CASSARDHSYEQYF,TGTGCCAGCAGTGCCCGGGACCATTCCTACGAGCAGTACTTC
few,TRBJ2-1,TRBV29-1,TRBD2,CSVERTSGRPNEQFF,TGCAGCGTTGAACGGACTAGCGGGAGACCCAATGAGCAGTTCTTC
-,TRBJ2-3,TRBV11-2,TRBD2,CASSLVGLAGGHTDTQYF,TGTGCCAGCAGCTTAGTGGGACTAGCGGGGGGTCACACAGATACGCAGTATTTT